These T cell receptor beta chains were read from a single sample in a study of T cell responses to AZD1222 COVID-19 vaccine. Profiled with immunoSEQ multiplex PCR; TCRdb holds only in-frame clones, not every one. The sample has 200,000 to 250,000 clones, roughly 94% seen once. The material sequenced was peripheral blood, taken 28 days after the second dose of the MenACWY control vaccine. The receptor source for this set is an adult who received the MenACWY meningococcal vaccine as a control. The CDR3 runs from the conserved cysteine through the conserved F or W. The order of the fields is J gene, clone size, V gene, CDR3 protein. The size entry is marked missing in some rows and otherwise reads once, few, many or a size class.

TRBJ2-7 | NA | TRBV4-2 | CASSHPDYRYEQYF
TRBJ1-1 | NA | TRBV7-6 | CASSLGQGVAVTEAFF
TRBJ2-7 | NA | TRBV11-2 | CASSLNRAGLEQYF
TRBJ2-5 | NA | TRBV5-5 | CASSLKPMTDLQETQYF
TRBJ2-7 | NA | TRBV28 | CASSPNLAGEEYEQYF
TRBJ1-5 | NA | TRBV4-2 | CASSQDQYNTQRNQPQHF
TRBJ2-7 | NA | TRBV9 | CASSGQGGEQYF
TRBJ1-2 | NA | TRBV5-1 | CASSPDRDYGYTF
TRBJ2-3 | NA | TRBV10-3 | CAISESRRGDTDTQYF
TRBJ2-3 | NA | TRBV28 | CASSIAGSTDTQYF
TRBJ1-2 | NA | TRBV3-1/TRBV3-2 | CASSQYQNYGYTF
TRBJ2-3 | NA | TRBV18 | CASSPDGLAPDTQYF
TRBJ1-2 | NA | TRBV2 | CASSDGGWDGYTF
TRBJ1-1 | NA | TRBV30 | CAWSFGLPGTMNTEAFF
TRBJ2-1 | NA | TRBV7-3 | CASSQWWGDEQFF
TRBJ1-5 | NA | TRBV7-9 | CASSQGNSNQPQHF
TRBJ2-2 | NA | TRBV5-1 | CASSWGRTGELFF
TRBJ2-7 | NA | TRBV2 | CASSRLGVEQYF
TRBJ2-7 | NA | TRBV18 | CASSPRDFSYEQYF
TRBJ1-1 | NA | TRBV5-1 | CASSLASGASNTEAFF
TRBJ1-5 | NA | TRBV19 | CASRIGNQPQHF
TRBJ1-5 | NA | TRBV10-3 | CAIKTQPNGPQHF
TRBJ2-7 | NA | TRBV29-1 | CSGQGPSYEQYF
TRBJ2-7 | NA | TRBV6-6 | CASSGPNAGGHEQYF
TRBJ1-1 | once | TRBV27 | CASSSPWAGTTEAFF
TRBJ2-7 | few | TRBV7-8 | CASSFMSDSYEQYF
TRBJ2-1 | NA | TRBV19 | CASSRTSGAYNEQFF
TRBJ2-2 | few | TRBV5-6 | CASSLVNRIRTGELFF
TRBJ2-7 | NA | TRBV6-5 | CASSEGGADPYEQYF
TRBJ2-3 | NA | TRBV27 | CASSPGTSGRRSTDTQYF
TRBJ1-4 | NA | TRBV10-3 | CAIRDGPNEKLFF
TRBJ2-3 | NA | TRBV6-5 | CASRRQRTSTDTQYF
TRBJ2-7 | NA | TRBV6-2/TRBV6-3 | CASSRGLQTYEQYF
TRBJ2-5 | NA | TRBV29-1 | CSVAVQGAETQYF
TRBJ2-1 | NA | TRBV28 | CASRLAGASYNEQFF
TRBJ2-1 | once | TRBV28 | CATRLGYNEQFF
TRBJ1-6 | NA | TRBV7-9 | CASSLWGSPLHF
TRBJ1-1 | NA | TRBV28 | CASPPGGQPNTEAFF
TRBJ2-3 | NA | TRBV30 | CAWSGSTDTQYF
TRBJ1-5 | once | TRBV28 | CASSLAPGARQPQHF
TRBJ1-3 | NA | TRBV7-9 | CASSRGTGTGNTIYF